The 31 T cell receptor beta chains listed next were all sequenced from one sample in a study of cytomegalovirus exposure and HLA in healthy donors. Amplification used 60 Vbeta primers and 13 Jbeta primers. Libraries were prepared by immunoSEQ multiplex PCR; TCRdb keeps only in-frame clonotypes and omits some of them. The sample has 120,000 or so clones; about four fifths are singletons. Sequencing was performed on PBMCs. The receptors were gathered from a man aged 18 to 29 in good health and CMV-seronegative.

The chain combines TRBV6-6 with TRBJ1-5; tentatively, D is TRBD1 (6 bases). CDR3 length: 13 residues. V lost 5 bases and J 7 bases, leaving 12 bases between the germline ends. Germline V gene sequence: CDR1 MNHNY, CDR2 SVGAGI (reference sequence). The CDR3 sequence is CASSEPGEQPQHF. In DNA form, the CDR3 reads TGTGCCAGCAGTGAGCCAGGGGAACAGCCCCAGCATTTT.

The chain combines TRBV4-2 with TRBJ2-5, with D perhaps matching TRBD1 (5 bases). The DNA end is a closer match to TRBJ2-7, so the J assignment may be wrong. The V gene's germline CDR1 is LGHNA and CDR2 YNFKEQ. The CDR3 runs 14 residues. The CDR3: CASGAKTASYEQYF. The DNA of the CDR3 is TGTGCCAGCGGAGCCAAGACAGCCTCCTACGAGCAGTACTTC.

The CDR3 nucleotides are TGTGCCAGCAGCGCCGGGACAGGGAGCAATGAGCAGTTCTTC. It encodes CASSAGTGSNEQFF. The J gene is TRBJ2-1, the V gene TRBV7-9; 9 bases align to TRBD1. Unmatched junction bases numbered 5, after V lost 5 bases and J lost 6 bases. This CDR3 spans 14 amino acids. Per the germline V gene, CDR1 is SEHNR and CDR2 is FQNEAQ (reference sequence).

V and J are TRBV6-5 and TRBJ2-5, with 7 bases aligning to TRBD2. This CDR3 is 14 amino acids long. The V segment lost 2 bases and the J segment 3 bases; nucleotides outside the gene matches: 3. Germline CDR1 MNHEY, CDR2 SVGAGI. The CDR3 coding sequence is TGTGCCAGCAGTTACGGGGGGGGGAAAGAGACCCAGTACTTC. This sequence encodes CASSYGGGKETQYF.

This rearrangement joins TRBV19 to TRBJ1-4, with D uncertain. Germline V gene sequence: CDR1 LNHDA, CDR2 SQIVND (reference sequence). V was shortened by 5 bases and J by 0 bases, with 13 bases between the two germline ends. This CDR3 is built from 16 residues. Here the CDR3 DNA reads TGTGCCAGTAGTGTGAGCAGGTTCTCAACTAATGAAAAACTGTTTTTT. Its protein is CASSVSRFSTNEKLFF.

This chain links TRBV19 with TRBJ2-2; 7 positions match TRBD2. CDR1 is LNHDA, CDR2 SQIVND, per germline (reference sequence). J gave up 4 bases and V 3 bases, and 11 bases lay outside the gene matches. The CDR3 has 17 residues. Written as DNA, the CDR3 is TGTGCCAGTAGTATGGGCGGGGCGGGGACTACCACCGGGGAGCTGTTTTTT. Translation: CASSMGGAGTTTGELFF.

This clone was detected once. The chain uses TRBV19 and TRBJ2-2; tentative D call: TRBD2 (5 bases). This CDR3 comprises 15 residues. The V gene lost 4 bases and the J gene lost 1 base, with 10 bases spanning the gap. CDR1 and CDR2 (germline): LNHDA, SQIVND (reference sequence). The CDR3 DNA is TGTGCCAGTAGTAGGATTGCGGGGAACACCGGGGAGCTGTTTTTT. This gives the protein CASSRIAGNTGELFF.

The chain is built from TRBV29-1 and TRBJ1-5; 7 nucleotides match TRBD1. Per germline, CDR1 SQVTM and CDR2 ANQGSEA. The CDR3 contains 12 residues. V was pared by 5 bases and J by 4 bases, with 2 bases of the junction left unmatched. The CDR3 DNA is TGCAGCGTTTTACAGGGGAATCAGCCCCAGCATTTT. Its translation: CSVLQGNQPQHF.

This chain joins TRBV14 and TRBJ2-2; D is unclear. Deletions cut 2 bases from V and 4 bases from J, with 11 bases between. CDR1 and CDR2 from the germline V gene are SGHDN and FVKESK. The CDR3 totals 15 residues. DNA for the CDR3: TGTGCCAGCAGCCAACAATTAGCTTCCACCGGGGAGCTGTTTTTT. This translates into CASSQQLASTGELFF.

This clone was observed a single time. V is TRBV11-2 and J is TRBJ2-7; TRBD2 agrees at 12 bases. V trimming: 2 bases; J trimming: 2 bases; junction bases outside the gene matches: 4. The CDR3 contains 16 residues. From germline, CDR1 is SGHAT and CDR2 FQNNGV. CDR3 coding DNA: TGTGCCAGCAGCTTACAGCTAGCGGGGGGGCCCTACGAGCAGTACTTC. Translated, it gives CASSLQLAGGPYEQYF.

The chain links TRBV6-1 to TRBJ2-2, with 11 bases lining up with TRBD1. CDR1 is MNHNS and CDR2 is SASEGT in the germline V gene. Trimming at V came to 6 bases and at J to 6 bases, leaving 3 bases not matched to a gene. This CDR3 spans 14 amino acids. The CDR3 loop reads CASSRTGGSGELFF. The CDR3 DNA follows: TGTGCCAGCAGCCGGACAGGGGGCTCCGGGGAGCTGTTTTTT.

This clone was recorded once. V usage is TRBV7-6 and J usage is TRBJ1-6; no clear D gene. Trimming removed 1 base from V and 7 bases from J, with 2 bases in between. This CDR3 is 12 amino acids long. Looked up from germline, CDR1 is SGHVS and CDR2 is FNYEAQ. CDR3 nucleotide sequence: TGTGCCAGCAGCTTAGTAAATTCACCCCTCCACTTT. It specifies CASSLVNSPLHF.

The J gene is TRBJ2-7, the V gene TRBV28; D perhaps matches TRBD2 (6 bases). Looked up from germline, CDR1 is MDHEN and CDR2 is SYDVKM. Trimming removed 5 bases from V and 3 bases from J, with 14 bases in between. The CDR3 length is 14 residues. CDR3 in DNA: TGTGCCAGCAGTAAAACTAGCCAAGGCTACGAGCAGTACTTC. Amino acid sequence: CASSKTSQGYEQYF.

The V call is TRBV5-6, the J call TRBJ2-5; 8 positions agree with TRBD1. Germline V gene sequence: CDR1 SGHDT, CDR2 YYEEEE. V gave up 3 bases and J gave up 7 bases; unmatched junction bases: 8. The CDR3 totals 14 residues. The CDR3 DNA reads TGTGCCAGCAGCTGGGGACAGGACAAGGGGACCCAGTACTTC. Its translation: CASSWGQDKGTQYF.

The chain carries TRBV9 and TRBJ2-3; TRBD2 matches at 12 bases. The germline V gene encodes CDR1 SGDLS and CDR2 YYNGEE. Trimming at V came to 7 bases and at J to 3 bases, leaving 6 bases not matched to a gene. The CDR3 has 15 residues. The CDR3 bases are TGTGCCAGCTCTAGCGGGGGGGCCCCGACAGATACGCAGTATTTT. It translates to CASSSGGAPTDTQYF.

This clone was seen a handful of times. V gene TRBV5-6 combines with J gene TRBJ2-5; D is undetermined. V gave up 1 base and J gave up 2 bases, with 9 bases separating them. Germline V lookup: CDR1 SGHDT, CDR2 YYEEEE. CDR3 length: 14 amino acids. The CDR3 DNA reads TGTGCCAGCAGCTTGCCGGGTAGGCAAGAGACCCAGTACTTC. Amino acid sequence: CASSLPGRQETQYF.

This clone was detected only a few times. This chain joins TRBV2 and TRBJ1-4; 10 bases are a match to TRBD1. Germline CDR1 and CDR2: SNHLY and FYNNEI. CDR3 length: 15 residues. V gave up 1 base and J gave up 6 bases; unmatched junction bases: 2. CDR3 protein: CASSEGGQGYEKLFF. CDR3 sequence (DNA): TGTGCCAGCAGTGAAGGGGGACAGGGGTATGAAAAACTGTTTTTT.

This clone appeared a few times. The V gene is TRBV7-7, the J gene TRBJ2-3; D may be TRBD2 (6 bases). The length of the CDR3 is 15 residues. Trimming left V 1 base short and J 2 bases short, with 10 bases between. CDR1 and CDR2 (germline): SSHAT, FNYEAQ (reference sequence). CDR3 bases: TGTGCCAGCAGCTTAGGGGCGGGGATCACAGATACGCAGTATTTT. It translates to CASSLGAGITDTQYF. Supplemented by reference TRBV7-7 and TRBJ2-3, the full variable domain reads GAGVSQSPRYKVTKRGQDVTLRCDPISSHATLYWYQQALGQGPEFLTYFNYEAQPDKSGLPSDRFSAERPEGSISTLTIQRTEQRDSAMYRCASSLGAGITDTQYFGPGTRLTVL.

The genes are TRBV11-2 and TRBJ2-7; 12 nucleotides agree with TRBD2. The V and J ends lost 4 bases and 0 bases, in that order; junction bases with no gene match: 10. Per germline, CDR1 SGHAT and CDR2 FQNNGV. The CDR3 spans 18 residues. CDR3 sequence: CASSSNPGLAGTSYEQYF. In DNA, the CDR3 is TGTGCCAGCAGCTCAAACCCAGGACTAGCGGGGACCTCCTACGAGCAGTACTTC.

This clone was seen a single time. The rearrangement links TRBV6-1 to TRBJ1-5; TRBD1 is a possible D gene (6 bases). This CDR3 contains 14 residues. The V end lost 2 bases, the J end lost 10 bases, and 15 bases lay between the germline ends. CDR1 is MNHNS and CDR2 is SASEGT in the germline V gene. The CDR3 nucleotides are TGTGCCAGCAGTGAATGGGGGGGCTCCTCACCCCAGCATTTT. As protein: CASSEWGGSSPQHF.

The genes are TRBV5-4 and TRBJ2-7; 16 nucleotides match TRBD2. The germline CDR1 and CDR2 sequences are SGHNT and YYREEE (reference sequence). The CDR3 is made up of 17 amino acids. After removal of 3 bases from V and 0 bases from J, the junction contained 3 bases not matched to a gene. The CDR3 loop reads CASSWGLAGGSSYEQYF. Written as DNA, the CDR3 is TGTGCCAGCAGCTGGGGACTAGCGGGGGGGAGCTCCTACGAGCAGTACTTC.

This rearrangement joins TRBV2 to TRBJ2-3; TRBD2 matches 10 bases. Germline CDR1 and CDR2: SNHLY and FYNNEI. The CDR3 covers 16 residues. The V gene end was trimmed by 7 bases and the J gene end by 6 bases; junction bases not matched to a gene: 13. The CDR3 loop reads CASTARGLASRDTQYF. The CDR3 nucleotides read TGTGCCAGCACCGCTAGGGGACTAGCGAGTCGGGATACGCAGTATTTT. Supplemented by reference TRBV2 and TRBJ2-3, the full variable domain reads EPEVTQTPSHQVTQMGQEVILRCVPISNHLYFYWYRQILGQKVEFLVSFYNNEISEKSEIFDDQFSVERPDGSNFTLKIRSTKLEDSAMYFCASTARGLASRDTQYFGPGTRLTVL.

The CDR3 DNA is TGTGCCAGCACCAACACAGGGCATCTTTCCGACGAGCAGTACTTC. This gives the protein CASTNTGHLSDEQYF. The chain employs TRBV7-9 and TRBJ2-5; possible D gene TRBD1, 6 bases. The J call may be incorrect, as the DNA end agrees better with TRBJ2-7. The germline V gene has CDR1 SEHNR and CDR2 FQNEAQ (reference sequence). This CDR3 is 15 amino acids long.

The sample holds a few counts of this clone. The J gene is TRBJ2-7, the V gene TRBV5-5; 7 nucleotides agree with TRBD1. V lost 4 bases and J lost 2; bases outside the gene matches: 6. CDR1 and CDR2 (germline): SGHKS, YYEKEE (reference sequence). The CDR3 extends over 14 amino acids. CDR3 nucleotide sequence: TGTGCCAGCAGCCAGACAGGGAATCCCTACGAGCAGTACTTC. This encodes CASSQTGNPYEQYF.

The chain couples TRBV13 to TRBJ2-3, with TRBD1 as a possible D gene (5 bases). CDR1 is PRHDT, CDR2 FYEKMQ, per germline (reference sequence). CDR3 length: 16 amino acids. The ends were cut back, 4 bases at V and 4 bases at J, with 18 bases in the middle. The CDR3 DNA reads TGTGCCAGCAGCTCTTTACAGGACCTAGGCCCAGATACGCAGTATTTT. Its translation is CASSSLQDLGPDTQYF.

The rearrangement links TRBV19 to TRBJ1-2; no definite D call. The CDR3 length is 14 residues. Per germline, CDR1 LNHDA and CDR2 SQIVND (reference sequence). Trimming cost V 3 bases and J 2 bases, with 10 bases left between them. The DNA for the CDR3 is TGTGCCAGTAGTATCAGGCCCTCAAACTATGGCTACACCTTC. It specifies CASSIRPSNYGYTF.

The chain links TRBV19 to TRBJ1-5; the match to TRBD1 covers 12 bases. CDR3 size: 16 residues. The trim removed 8 bases at V and 1 base at J, leaving 6 bases unmatched. CDR1 and CDR2 (germline): LNHDA, SQIVND (reference sequence). The DNA of the CDR3 is TGTGCCAGTTCCGGGACAGGGGGCGCGAGCAATCAGCCCCAGCATTTT. It is translated as CASSGTGGASNQPQHF.

The chain has TRBV5-8 and TRBJ2-3; no clear D gene. From germline, CDR1 is SGHTS and CDR2 YDEGEE. Trimming took off 4 bases at V and 0 bases at J, with 15 bases between the two ends. The CDR3 has 16 residues. The CDR3 is CASSLQRITSTDTQYF. CDR3 coding DNA: TGTGCCAGCAGCCTACAGAGAATTACTAGCACAGATACGCAGTATTTT.

This clone has just a few counts. The chain links TRBV7-9 to TRBJ2-1; D is uncertain. Germline-derived CDR1 and CDR2 are SEHNR and FQNEAQ (reference sequence). Trimming removed 5 bases from V and 8 bases from J, with 10 bases in between. The CDR3 length is 12 residues. The CDR3 region has the DNA TGTGCCAGCAGCCTCGGGTGGGATGAGCAGTTCTTC. Its protein is CASSLGWDEQFF.

The chain recombines TRBV5-1 with TRBJ2-3; 8 bases map to TRBD2. V lost 2 bases to trimming and J lost 4 bases; unmatched junction nucleotides: 9. Germline V gives CDR1 SGHRS, CDR2 YFSETQ. This CDR3 is built from 16 residues. CDR3 sequence reads: CASSLTGGRWADTQYF. The DNA for the CDR3 is TGCGCCAGCAGCTTAACGGGGGGGCGGTGGGCAGATACGCAGTATTTT.

Only a few counts were recorded for this clone. The chain couples TRBV11-1 to TRBJ2-3; D might be TRBD2 (5 bases). CDR3 length equals 17 residues. Trimming cost V 5 bases and J 0 bases, with 18 bases left between them. Germline values: CDR1 SGHAT, CDR2 FQDESV (reference sequence). CDR3 coding DNA: TGTGCCAGCAGCCCAGGAGGCTCGGCTGGGAGCACAGATACGCAGTATTTT. Encoded protein: CASSPGGSAGSTDTQYF.